Below are 30 T cell receptor beta chains sequenced from a single sample in a study of a mutant IDH1 vaccine in newly diagnosed glioma (dated by TCRdb to about 2021). Library generation was performed with the immunoSEQ multiplex PCR assay. As stored in TCRdb, this immuneACCESS dataset retains in-frame rearrangements with V and J assigned. A fraction of the clones does not appear; measured against another copy, unresolved V genes explain less than half of the discrepancy, and the remainder lacks a known reason. The sample table contains 60,000 to 70,000 clones; only one count was recorded for about four fifths of them. The top ten constitute 3.5% to 4% of the sample. These receptors have no identified antigens. This specimen's time point label, interpreted: week 47, end of study. Each vaccine dose was 300 ug of a 20-mer mutant IDH1 peptide in Montanide, given subcutaneously with topical imiquimod.

The input for sequencing was PBMCs, taken from a glioma patient whose treatment included an IDH1 peptide vaccine. The receptors come from a man aged 25 to 45 with glioma.

V usage is TRBV27 and J usage is TRBJ1-1; the D is unclear. In germline, CDR1 is MNHEY, CDR2 SMNVEV (reference sequence). The CDR3 is 14 residues long. V lost 2 bases to trimming and J lost 3 bases, with 10 bases between them. The CDR3 loop reads CASSLGKGHTEAFF. The CDR3 DNA follows: TGTGCCAGCAGTTTAGGGAAGGGTCACACTGAAGCTTTCTTT.

This clone was seen a few times. CDR3 sequence (DNA): TGTGCCAGCAGCGAAGCACAGGGTCTTTACGAGCAGTACTTC. Amino acid sequence: CASSEAQGLYEQYF. This sequence joins TRBV7-7 and TRBJ2-7; possibly TRBD1 for D (6 bases). This CDR3 is 14 amino acids long. Trimming took off 5 bases at V and 4 bases at J, with 15 bases between the two ends. The germline CDR1 and CDR2 sequences are SSHAT and FNYEAQ (reference sequence).

The chain is built from TRBV9 and TRBJ1-6; maybe TRBD1 (6 bases). CDR1 SGDLS and CDR2 YYNGEE come from the germline V gene. V was cut by 4 bases and J by 8 bases, with 19 bases left in between. The CDR3 has 16 residues. CDR3 DNA sequence: TGTGCCAGCAGCCCGTCTGGAACAGGGCCCGATTCACCCCTCCACTTT. Its protein is CASSPSGTGPDSPLHF.

This rearrangement joins TRBV5-1 to TRBJ2-3; 10 bases line up with TRBD2. Germline loops: CDR1 SGHRS, CDR2 YFSETQ. V lost 0 bases and J lost 1; bases outside the gene matches: 5. The CDR3 runs 17 residues. The CDR3 here is CASSLGATSGGTDTQYF. CDR3 nucleotide sequence: TGCGCCAGCAGCTTGGGGGCTACTAGCGGGGGCACAGATACGCAGTATTTT.

The chain has TRBV7-8 and TRBJ1-4; 7 bases map to TRBD1. Germline loops: CDR1 SGHVS, CDR2 FQNEAQ. This CDR3 has 15 residues. V shed 1 base and J 5 bases; nucleotides not matched to a gene: 4. The CDR3 bases are TGTGCCAGCAGCTTAGGGGGACAGCCGAATGAAAAACTGTTTTTT. Its protein product is CASSLGGQPNEKLFF.

The chain uses TRBV5-6 and TRBJ2-2; tentatively, D is TRBD1 or TRBD2 (5 bases each). The V end was cut by 4 bases, the J end by 6 bases, with 13 bases between. Germline V gives CDR1 SGHDT, CDR2 YYEEEE. The CDR3 length is 14 residues. The CDR3 sequence is CASSPRVGPGELFF. For the CDR3, the DNA is TGTGCCAGCAGCCCCAGGGTGGGACCCGGGGAGCTGTTTTTT.

V and J are TRBV6-1 and TRBJ1-2, with 9 nucleotides matching TRBD1. The length of the CDR3 is 16 residues. With V trimmed by 2 bases and J by 7 bases, 11 bases remained unmatched. Germline CDR1 is MNHNS and CDR2 is SASEGT. CDR3 sequence (DNA): TGTGCCAGCAGTGAATCGTATGTACAGGGGGCGGCTGGCTACACCTTC. The encoded protein is CASSESYVQGAAGYTF.

This sequence joins TRBV19 and TRBJ1-5, with D possibly matching TRBD1 (5 bases). The V gene's germline CDR1 is LNHDA and CDR2 SQIVND (reference sequence). V lost 5 bases, J lost 4 bases, and 9 bases lay in between. The CDR3 runs 13 residues. CDR3 amino acids: CASSRGDNQPQHF. The CDR3 nucleotides read TGTGCCAGTAGTCGAGGGGATAATCAGCCCCAGCATTTT.

This chain links TRBV28 with TRBJ1-2; D not resolved. Trimming pared 4 bases from V and 0 bases from J, leaving 12 bases between. This CDR3 spans 15 amino acids. Germline V gene sequence: CDR1 MDHEN, CDR2 SYDVKM. The CDR3 spells CASSSPRATNYGYTF. The CDR3 region has the DNA TGTGCCAGCAGTTCCCCAAGAGCTACTAACTATGGCTACACCTTC.

The rearrangement uses TRBV5-1 and TRBJ1-2; TRBD1 matches 7 bases. The CDR3 length is 15 residues. The junction had 8 bases not matched to a gene; V was cut back by 2 bases and J by 4 bases. Germline V CDR1 and CDR2: SGHRS, YFSETQ. This CDR3 is CASSLQGPPGYGYTF. CDR3 sequence (DNA): TGCGCCAGCAGCTTACAGGGGCCGCCCGGCTATGGCTACACCTTC.

The chain combines TRBV4-1 with TRBJ1-2, with unresolved D. CDR1 and CDR2 (germline): MGHRA, YSYEKL. CDR3 size: 16 residues. The V gene lost 0 bases and the J gene lost 3 bases, with 14 bases spanning the gap. The CDR3 reads CASSQDFTALHYGYTF. The DNA of the CDR3 is TGCGCCAGCAGCCAAGATTTCACAGCTCTCCACTATGGCTACACCTTC.

The chain links TRBV11-2 to TRBJ2-5; D uncertain. Germline assignment: CDR1 SGHAT and CDR2 FQNNGV. The CDR3 loop spans 14 amino acids. V lost 1 base to trimming and J lost 5 bases, with 11 bases between them. Here the CDR3 reads CASSLVTLGETQYF. The CDR3 DNA reads TGTGCCAGCAGCTTAGTTACCCTTGGGGAGACCCAGTACTTC.

This rearrangement joins TRBV27 to TRBJ1-6; weak D call: TRBD1 (5 bases). The germline CDR1 and CDR2 sequences are MNHEY and SMNVEV (reference sequence). The ends were cut back, 2 bases at V and 12 bases at J, with 29 bases in the middle. The CDR3 has 19 amino acids. The CDR3 here is CASSLRLSPGPMADLPLHF. The CDR3 DNA is TGTGCCAGCAGTTTACGACTCTCACCGGGACCAATGGCCGACTTACCCCTCCACTTT.

J is TRBJ1-1 and V is TRBV5-4; 7 bases fit TRBD1. Germline loops: CDR1 SGHNT, CDR2 YYREEE (reference sequence). The CDR3 loop spans 19 amino acids. The V and J ends lost 0 bases and 0 bases, in that order; junction bases with no gene match: 14. In nucleotides, the CDR3 is TGTGCCAGCAGCTTGGAGTTGATGGCAGGGGGGGCCTTGAACACTGAAGCTTTCTTT. Amino acids: CASSLELMAGGALNTEAFF.

This chain uses TRBV5-1 with TRBJ2-7, with D perhaps matching TRBD1 (7 bases). CDR1 is SGHRS and CDR2 is YFSETQ in the germline V gene. Trimming removed 0 bases from V and 6 bases from J, with 10 bases in between. The CDR3 covers 13 residues. In DNA form, the CDR3 reads TGCGCCAGCAGCTTGGGCAGGGGGGTCGAGCAGTACTTC. Protein sequence: CASSLGRGVEQYF.

The chain recombines TRBV5-4 with TRBJ1-6, with 7 nucleotides matching TRBD1. The germline CDR1 and CDR2 sequences are SGHNT and YYREEE (reference sequence). With V trimmed by 4 bases and J by 0 bases, 7 bases remained unmatched. The CDR3 has 17 residues. The DNA for the CDR3 is TGTGCCAGCAGCCCAGGACAGGCAGCCTCCTATAATTCACCCCTCCACTTT. As protein: CASSPGQAASYNSPLHF. Full variable domain (rest looked up from reference TRBV5-4 and TRBJ1-6): ETGVTQSPTHLIKTRGQQVTLRCSSQSGHNTVSWYQQALGQGPQFIFQYYREEENGRGNFPPRFSGLQFPNYSSELNVNALELDDSALYLCASSPGQAASYNSPLHFGNGTRLTVT.

The chain is built from TRBV27 and TRBJ2-6; 7 bases align to TRBD1. This CDR3 has 17 amino acids. Germline loops: CDR1 MNHEY, CDR2 SMNVEV (reference sequence). After removal of 2 bases from V and 0 bases from J, the junction contained 4 bases not matched to a gene. The CDR3 DNA is TGTGCCAGCAGTTTAGTGGGACAGTACTCTGGGGCCAACGTCCTGACTTTC. Its translation is CASSLVGQYSGANVLTF. The full variable domain, in which reference TRBV27 and TRBJ2-6 provide the parts outside the CDR3, is EAQVTQNPRYLITVTGKKLTVTCSQNMNHEYMSWYRQDPGLGLRQIYYSMNVEVTDKGDVPEGYKVSRKEKRNFPLILESPSPNQTSLYFCASSLVGQYSGANVLTFGAGSRLTVL.

In regard to this clone: One end of the junction fails to match germline, which may point to a read error. The chain employs TRBV7-7 and TRBJ2-5; no reliable D call. Germline lookup yields CDR1 SSHAT and CDR2 FNYEAQ (reference sequence). The CDR3 length is 13 residues. The CDR3 loop reads CASSLLGQEPQYF. The CDR3 nucleotides read TGTGCCAGCAGCTTGCTCGGTCAAGAGCCCCAGTACTTC. The full variable domain, its missing parts supplied by reference TRBV7-7 and TRBJ2-5, is GAGVSQSPRYKVTKRGQDVTLRCDPISSHATLYWYQQALGQGPEFLTYFNYEAQPDKSGLPSDRFSAERPEGSISTLTIQRTEQRDSAMYRCASSLLGQEPQYFGPGTRLLVL.

This sequence joins TRBV5-8 and TRBJ2-2; 7 bases match TRBD1. There are 15 residues in the CDR3. V was pared by 0 bases and J by 4 bases, with 3 bases of the junction left unmatched. The germline gives CDR1 SGHTS, CDR2 YDEGEE. The CDR3: CASSLGTGITGELFF. DNA of the CDR3: TGTGCCAGCAGCTTGGGGACAGGAATCACCGGGGAGCTGTTTTTT.

This rearrangement joins TRBV19 to TRBJ2-1, with D possibly matching TRBD1 (6 bases). The CDR3 is 15 residues long. The V gene's germline CDR1 is LNHDA and CDR2 SQIVND (reference sequence). V lost 1 base and J lost 3, with 10 bases in between. DNA of the CDR3: TGTGCCAGTAGTATAGGGGGGCTGGACTACAATGAGCAGTTCTTC. It yields the protein CASSIGGLDYNEQFF. Full variable domain (rest looked up from reference TRBV19 and TRBJ2-1): DGGITQSPKYLFRKEGQNVTLSCEQNLNHDAMYWYRQDPGQGLRLIYYSQIVNDFQKGDIAEGYSVSREKKESFPLTVTSAQKNPTAFYLCASSIGGLDYNEQFFGPGTRLTVL.

The J gene is TRBJ1-1, the V gene TRBV5-5; 7 positions match TRBD1. Germline V CDR1 and CDR2: SGHKS, YYEKEE (reference sequence). J was trimmed by 5 bases and V by 0 bases; bases with no gene match: 4. This CDR3 is built from 14 residues. As DNA, the CDR3 is TGTGCCAGCAGCTTGGGACAGGGTAGAACTGAAGCTTTCTTT. Its translation is CASSLGQGRTEAFF.

The V and J genes are TRBV27 and TRBJ2-1; 7 bases agree with TRBD1. This CDR3 has 14 amino acids. The germline V gene has CDR1 MNHEY and CDR2 SMNVEV (reference sequence). V dropped 2 bases and J dropped 6; count of bases not matched to a gene: 4. The CDR3 protein is CASSLGYRGNEQFF. For the CDR3, the DNA is TGTGCCAGCAGTTTAGGATACAGGGGCAATGAGCAGTTCTTC.

This chain's CDR3 is CASSYSREKLFF. For the CDR3, the DNA is TGTGCCAGCAGTTACTCGCGCGAAAAACTGTTTTTT. V is TRBV6-5 and J is TRBJ1-4; D remains unclear. The CDR3 has 12 residues. The V end lost 0 bases, the J end lost 8 bases, and 4 bases lay between the germline ends. CDR1 is MNHEY and CDR2 is SVGAGI in the germline V gene.

The rearrangement links TRBV11-2 to TRBJ2-1; TRBD2 aligns across 14 bases. Looked up from germline, CDR1 is SGHAT and CDR2 is FQNNGV. V lost 4 bases and J lost 2; bases outside the gene matches: 4. The CDR3 has 17 amino acids. The CDR3 nucleotides are TGTGCCAGCAGCTCCCGACTAGCGGGGGGGCCCTACAATGAGCAGTTCTTC. As protein: CASSSRLAGGPYNEQFF.

The V and J genes are TRBV6-5 and TRBJ2-7; the match to TRBD1 covers 7 bases. V trimming: 4 bases; J trimming: 7 bases; junction bases outside the gene matches: 7. Germline V lookup: CDR1 MNHEY, CDR2 SVGAGI. The CDR3 contains 13 residues. CDR3 in DNA: TGTGCCAGCAGTTCACAGGGGTCGAGGGAGCAGTACTTC. Amino acid sequence: CASSSQGSREQYF.

The chain carries TRBV7-9 and TRBJ2-5; TRBD1 aligns across 8 bases. With V trimmed by 4 bases and J by 2 bases, 3 bases remained unmatched. The CDR3 extends over 14 amino acids. Germline V gives CDR1 SEHNR, CDR2 FQNEAQ (reference sequence). CDR3 in DNA: TGTGCCAGCAGCTCAAGGACAGGGCAAGAGACCCAGTACTTC. This sequence encodes CASSSRTGQETQYF.

This clone is a singleton in its sample. The chain links TRBV2 to TRBJ1-1, with 9 bases identical to TRBD1. V was pared by 6 bases and J by 6 bases, with 8 bases of the junction left unmatched. Germline V CDR1 and CDR2: SNHLY, FYNNEI. This CDR3 contains 14 residues. The CDR3: CASRTGTGKSEAFF. Written as DNA, the CDR3 is TGTGCCAGCAGGACCGGGACAGGGAAGTCTGAAGCTTTCTTT.

The V and J genes are TRBV10-3 and TRBJ2-5; D may match TRBD1 or TRBD2 (5 bases each). Trimming took 4 bases from V and 5 from J, leaving 11 bases between them. The CDR3 covers 13 residues. In germline, CDR1 is ENHRY, CDR2 SYGVKD. CDR3 DNA: TGTGCCATCAGTGTTTTAGGGGACGAGACCCAGTACTTC. Encoded protein: CAISVLGDETQYF.

This chain uses TRBV6-6 with TRBJ2-7; possibly TRBD1 for D (6 bases). The CDR3 length is 13 residues. V was pared by 4 bases and J by 2 bases, with 9 bases between. The germline CDR1 and CDR2 sequences are MNHNY and SVGAGI (reference sequence). The CDR3 bases are TGTGCCAGCAGTTTGTCAGGGGCCTACGAGCAGTACTTC. Encoded protein: CASSLSGAYEQYF.

V gene TRBV6-5 combines with J gene TRBJ1-1, with TRBD1 matching over 8 bases. The CDR3 consists of 13 residues. The germline CDR1 and CDR2 sequences are MNHEY and SVGAGI. V shed 5 bases and J 6 bases; nucleotides not matched to a gene: 5. The CDR3 loop is CASSHRGVSEAFF. CDR3 in DNA: TGTGCCAGCAGTCACAGGGGGGTCTCTGAAGCTTTCTTT.